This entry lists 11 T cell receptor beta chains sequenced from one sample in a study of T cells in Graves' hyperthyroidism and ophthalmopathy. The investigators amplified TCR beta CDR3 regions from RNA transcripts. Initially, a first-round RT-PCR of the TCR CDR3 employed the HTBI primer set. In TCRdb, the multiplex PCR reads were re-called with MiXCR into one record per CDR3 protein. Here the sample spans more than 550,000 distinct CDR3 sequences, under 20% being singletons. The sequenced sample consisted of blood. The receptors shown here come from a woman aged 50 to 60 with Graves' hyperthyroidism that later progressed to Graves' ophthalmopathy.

Here the CDR3 reads CASSLYIGGRNQPQHF. CDR3 sequence (DNA): TGTGCCAGCAGCTTATATATAGGGGGCCGCAATCAGCCCCAGCATTTT. The chain combines TRBV7-8 with TRBJ1-5; TRBD1 agrees at 7 bases. The CDR3 runs 16 residues. Per germline, CDR1 SGHVS and CDR2 FQNEAQ. Germline trimming cut 2 bases from V and 2 bases from J; bases unmatched to any gene: 6. The variable domain in full, completed from reference TRBV7-8 and TRBJ1-5, reads GAGVSQSPRYKVAKRGQDVALRCDPISGHVSLFWYQQALGQGPEFLTYFQNEAQLDKSGLPSDRFFAERPEGSVSTLKIQRTQQEDSAVYLCASSLYIGGRNQPQHFGDGTRLSIL.

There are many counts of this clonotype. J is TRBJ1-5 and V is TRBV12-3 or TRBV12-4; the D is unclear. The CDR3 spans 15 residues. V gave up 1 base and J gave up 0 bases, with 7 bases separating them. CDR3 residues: CASSLEQYSNQPQHF. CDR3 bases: TGTGCCAGCAGTTTAGAACAGTATAGCAATCAGCCCCAGCATTTT.

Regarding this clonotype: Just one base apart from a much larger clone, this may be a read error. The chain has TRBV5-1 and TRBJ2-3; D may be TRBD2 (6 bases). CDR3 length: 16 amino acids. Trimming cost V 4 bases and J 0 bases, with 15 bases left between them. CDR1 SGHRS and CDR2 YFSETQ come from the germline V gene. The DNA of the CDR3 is TGCGCCAGCAGCATGATAGCGGCGAAGAGCACAGATACGCAGTATTTT. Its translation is CASSMIAAKSTDTQYF.

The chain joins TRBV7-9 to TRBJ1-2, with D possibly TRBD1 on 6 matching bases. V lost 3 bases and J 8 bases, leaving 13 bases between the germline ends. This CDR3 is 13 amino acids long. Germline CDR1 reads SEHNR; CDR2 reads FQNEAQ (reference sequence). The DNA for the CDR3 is TGTGCCAGCAGCTTCGCGGGGGGCGTCGGCTACACCTTC. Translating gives CASSFAGGVGYTF.

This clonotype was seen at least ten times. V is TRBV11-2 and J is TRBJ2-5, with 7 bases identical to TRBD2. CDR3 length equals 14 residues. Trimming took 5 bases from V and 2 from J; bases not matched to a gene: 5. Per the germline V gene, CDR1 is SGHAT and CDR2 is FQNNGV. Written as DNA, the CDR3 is TGTGCCAGCAGCCGTAGAGCGGGGCAAGAGACCCAGTACTTC. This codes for CASSRRAGQETQYF.

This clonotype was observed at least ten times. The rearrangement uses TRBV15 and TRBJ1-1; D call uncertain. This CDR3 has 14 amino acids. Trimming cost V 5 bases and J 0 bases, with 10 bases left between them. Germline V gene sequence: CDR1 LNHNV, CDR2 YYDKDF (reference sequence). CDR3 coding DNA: TGTGCCACCAGCCGTTATGACATGAACACTGAAGCTTTCTTT. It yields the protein CATSRYDMNTEAFF.

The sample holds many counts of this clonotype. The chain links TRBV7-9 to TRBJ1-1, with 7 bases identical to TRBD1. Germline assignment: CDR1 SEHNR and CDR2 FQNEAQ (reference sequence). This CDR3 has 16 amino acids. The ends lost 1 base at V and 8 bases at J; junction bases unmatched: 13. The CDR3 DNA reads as TGTGCCAGCAGCTTAGGCCGGGACAGCGGGGTCGGGGAAGCTTTCTTT. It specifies CASSLGRDSGVGEAFF. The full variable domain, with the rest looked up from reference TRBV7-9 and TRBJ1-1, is DTGVSQNPRHKITKRGQNVTFRCDPISEHNRLYWYRQTLGQGPEFLTYFQNEAQLEKSRLLSDRFSAERPKGSFSTLEIQRTEQGDSAMYLCASSLGRDSGVGEAFFGQGTRLTVV.

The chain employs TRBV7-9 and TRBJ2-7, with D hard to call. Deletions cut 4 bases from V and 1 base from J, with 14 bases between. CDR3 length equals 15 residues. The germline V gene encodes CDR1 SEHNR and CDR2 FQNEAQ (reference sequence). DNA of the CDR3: TGTGCCAGCAGCTCTGCTTGGCAGGATTCCTACGAGCAGTACTTC. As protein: CASSSAWQDSYEQYF. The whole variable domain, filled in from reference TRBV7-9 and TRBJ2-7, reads DTGVSQNPRHKITKRGQNVTFRCDPISEHNRLYWYRQTLGQGPEFLTYFQNEAQLEKSRLLSDRFSAERPKGSFSTLEIQRTEQGDSAMYLCASSSAWQDSYEQYFGPGTRLTVT.

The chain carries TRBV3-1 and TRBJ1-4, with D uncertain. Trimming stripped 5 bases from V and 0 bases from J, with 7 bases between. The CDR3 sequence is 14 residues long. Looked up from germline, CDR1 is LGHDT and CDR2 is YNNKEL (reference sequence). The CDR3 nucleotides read TGTGCCAGCAGCGACGCCTCAACTAATGAAAAACTGTTTTTT. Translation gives CASSDASTNEKLFF. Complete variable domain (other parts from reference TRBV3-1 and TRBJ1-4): DTAVSQTPKYLVTQMGNDKSIKCEQNLGHDTMYWYKQDSKKFLKIMFSYNNKELIINETVPNRFSPKSPDKAHLNLHINSLELGDSAVYFCASSDASTNEKLFFGSGTQLSVL.

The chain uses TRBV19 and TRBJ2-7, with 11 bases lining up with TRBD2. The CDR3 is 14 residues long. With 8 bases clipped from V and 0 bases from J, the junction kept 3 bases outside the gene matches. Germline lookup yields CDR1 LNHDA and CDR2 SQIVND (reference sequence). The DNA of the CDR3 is TGTGCCAGTCGGACTAGCGGGTTCTCCTACGAGCAGTACTTC. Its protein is CASRTSGFSYEQYF. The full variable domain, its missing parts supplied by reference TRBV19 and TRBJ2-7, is DGGITQSPKYLFRKEGQNVTLSCEQNLNHDAMYWYRQDPGQGLRLIYYSQIVNDFQKGDIAEGYSVSREKKESFPLTVTSAQKNPTAFYLCASRTSGFSYEQYFGPGTRLTVT.

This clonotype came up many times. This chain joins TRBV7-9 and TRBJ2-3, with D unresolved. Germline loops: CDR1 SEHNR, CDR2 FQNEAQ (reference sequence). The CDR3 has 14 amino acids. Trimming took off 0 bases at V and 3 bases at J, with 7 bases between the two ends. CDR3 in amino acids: CASSLAHKTDTQYF. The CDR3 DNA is TGTGCCAGCAGCTTAGCGCACAAGACAGATACGCAGTATTTT.